The source of this TCR beta chain is a study of identical twins. The V end was cut by 4 bases, the J end by 0 bases, with 11 bases between. The germline V gene has CDR1 LGHDT and CDR2 YNNKEL (reference sequence). The CDR3 loop spans 15 amino acids. One entry per CDR3 protein results from TCRdb running MiXCR on the 5' RACE reads. The sample contains 600,000 to 850,000 distinct CDR3 sequences, 15% to 20% of which appear only once. Everyone who donated was a healthy Caucasian. This same sample was also part of a study on T cells expressing NK-cell markers. Per that paper: The study found dominant NKG2C+ clonotypes at about 1.0-7.0% of CD8+ T cells in five or six donors.

This receptor was obtained from a woman between 18 and 30 years old in good health. The specimen was PBMCs. The chain recombines TRBV3-1 with TRBJ2-3, with D tentatively TRBD2 (5 bases). As DNA, the CDR3 is TGTGCCAGCAGCCGTAAGACGGGGAGCACAGATACGCAGTATTTT. This sequence encodes CASSRKTGSTDTQYF.